This passage covers 30 T cell receptor beta chains from one sample sequenced in a study of CD8 T cells in Susac syndrome. Random hexamers served to reverse transcribe roughly 0.5 to 1 ug RNA. Via MiXCR, TCRdb re-called the immunoSEQ multiplex PCR reads, giving one row per CDR3 protein. The table records approximately 220,000 distinct CDR3 sequences, about 90% of them present only once. Sequencing input: CD8+ T cells from PBMCs. The receptors stem from a human donor with multiple sclerosis.

This chain connects TRBV29-1 to TRBJ2-7, with 7 bases lining up with TRBD1. J was trimmed by 5 bases and V by 4 bases; bases with no gene match: 8. CDR3 length equals 13 residues. Germline lookup yields CDR1 SQVTM and CDR2 ANQGSEA. This chain's CDR3 is CSVVGQGDHEQYF. As DNA, the CDR3 is TGCAGCGTTGTGGGGCAGGGGGACCACGAGCAGTACTTC.

The J gene is TRBJ2-7, the V gene TRBV30; 11 positions agree with TRBD2. CDR1 is GTSNPN, CDR2 SVGIG, per germline (reference sequence). This CDR3 region has 15 residues. Unmatched junction bases numbered 1, after V lost 0 bases and J lost 0 bases. The CDR3 DNA reads as TGTGCCTGGAGTGTTAGCGGGGGGGACTCCTACGAGCAGTACTTC. Amino acids: CAWSVSGGDSYEQYF.

This chain links TRBV7-8 with TRBJ2-1, with 11 nucleotides matching TRBD2. Trimming cost V 2 bases and J 8 bases; bases outside gene matches: 5. CDR1 and CDR2 (germline): SGHVS, FQNEAQ. The CDR3 is made up of 15 amino acids. For the CDR3, the DNA is TGTGCCAGCAGCTTACTAGCGGGAGGTCGGCATGAGCAGTTCTTC. It yields the protein CASSLLAGGRHEQFF.

This chain joins TRBV4-3 and TRBJ2-1; the match to TRBD2 covers 10 bases. CDR1 LGHNA and CDR2 YSLEER come from the germline V gene. The ends lost 0 bases at V and 5 bases at J; junction bases unmatched: 4. The CDR3 covers 16 residues. CDR3 DNA sequence: TGCGCCAGCAGCCAAGATCCAGGACTAGCGGACAATGAGCAGTTCTTC. The encoded protein is CASSQDPGLADNEQFF.

V is TRBV7-9 and J is TRBJ2-5, with D possibly matching TRBD1 (5 bases). V was clipped by 3 bases and J by 5 bases, with 10 bases between them. The CDR3 has 13 amino acids. The germline V gene encodes CDR1 SEHNR and CDR2 FQNEAQ (reference sequence). CDR3 sequence (DNA): TGTGCCAGCAGCTTGTTGGGGCTGGAGACCCAGTACTTC. As protein: CASSLLGLETQYF.

The chain combines TRBV11-1 with TRBJ2-1, with D hard to call. V lost 5 bases, J lost 0 bases, and 11 bases lay in between. CDR1 is SGHAT, CDR2 FQDESV, per germline (reference sequence). The CDR3 consists of 15 residues. CDR3 coding DNA: TGTGCCAGCAGCCCCCGGGCCCTCTCCTACAATGAGCAGTTCTTC. Translating it yields CASSPRALSYNEQFF.

The V gene is TRBV2, the J gene TRBJ2-7; D gene unclear. Germline lookup yields CDR1 SNHLY and CDR2 FYNNEI. The CDR3 totals 14 residues. V dropped 4 bases and J dropped 1 base, with 11 bases sitting between them. The CDR3 DNA reads as TGTGCCAGCAGTGTAAACGGGCTGTCCTACGAGCAGTACTTC. This codes for CASSVNGLSYEQYF.

This chain links TRBV9 with TRBJ1-5, with D possibly TRBD1 on 6 matching bases. V was shortened by 4 bases and J by 6 bases, with 11 bases between the two germline ends. Germline V gene sequence: CDR1 SGDLS, CDR2 YYNGEE. CDR3 length equals 13 residues. This chain's CDR3 is CASSRRGGQPQHF. CDR3 bases: TGTGCCAGCAGCCGGAGAGGGGGTCAGCCCCAGCATTTT.

V is TRBV7-9 and J is TRBJ2-5; 9 bases map to TRBD2. The CDR3 extends over 18 amino acids. Trimming took 1 base from V and 1 from J; bases not matched to a gene: 10. From germline, CDR1 is SEHNR and CDR2 FQNEAQ (reference sequence). CDR3 protein: CASSLGRQAGGPQETQYF. The CDR3 coding sequence is TGTGCCAGCAGCTTAGGGAGGCAGGCGGGAGGGCCCCAAGAGACCCAGTACTTC.

V is TRBV28 and J is TRBJ2-1, with 12 bases lining up with TRBD2. With 7 bases clipped from V and 4 bases from J, the junction kept 5 bases outside the gene matches. The CDR3 sequence is 15 residues long. Germline V CDR1 and CDR2: MDHEN, SYDVKM. The CDR3 protein is CASTASGREYNEQFF. CDR3 nucleotide sequence: TGTGCCAGCACGGCTAGCGGGAGGGAATACAATGAGCAGTTCTTC.

J is TRBJ2-1 and V is TRBV19, with 8 positions matching TRBD2. Per the germline V gene, CDR1 is LNHDA and CDR2 is SQIVND (reference sequence). The J segment lost 8 bases and the V segment lost 11 bases, leaving 11 bases of the junction unmatched. The CDR3 length is 13 residues. CDR3 in amino acids: CASSGGLVHEQFF. The CDR3 region has the DNA TGTGCCTCCTCGGGGGGGCTGGTCCATGAGCAGTTCTTC. Based on the CDR3 plus reference TRBV19 and TRBJ2-1, the full variable domain is DGGITQSPKYLFRKEGQNVTLSCEQNLNHDAMYWYRQDPGQGLRLIYYSQIVNDFQKGDIAEGYSVSREKKESFPLTVTSAQKNPTAFYLCASSGGLVHEQFFGPGTRLTVL.

The J gene is TRBJ2-7, the V gene TRBV14, with a possible D match to TRBD1 (5 bases). The germline V and J ends were trimmed by 1 base and 7 bases, with 8 bases remaining between them. This CDR3 spans 12 amino acids. The germline gives CDR1 SGHDN, CDR2 FVKESK. As DNA, the CDR3 is TGTGCCAGCAGCCAAGGGGGCTTAGAGCAGTACTTC. Translated: CASSQGGLEQYF.

This clonotype was seen just once. The chain uses TRBV12-3 or TRBV12-4 and TRBJ1-5; D may be TRBD1 (5 bases). The CDR3 is 15 amino acids. V was pared by 4 bases and J by 7 bases, with 17 bases between. CDR3 sequence: CASSYGGQGVQPQHF. CDR3 DNA sequence: TGTGCCAGCAGTTACGGCGGTCAGGGCGTGCAGCCCCAGCATTTT.

The chain combines TRBV30 with TRBJ2-1, with 15 bases fitting TRBD2. In germline, CDR1 is GTSNPN, CDR2 SVGIG (reference sequence). The J segment lost 7 bases and the V segment lost 4 bases, leaving 11 bases of the junction unmatched. The CDR3 has 17 residues. The CDR3 spells CAWKLGLAGGPGNEQFF. CDR3 coding DNA: TGTGCCTGGAAATTGGGACTAGCGGGAGGTCCTGGGAATGAGCAGTTCTTC.

The sample holds a few counts of this clonotype. The rearrangement joins TRBV9 to TRBJ2-7; 7 positions agree with TRBD1. Germline V lookup: CDR1 SGDLS, CDR2 YYNGEE. The CDR3 loop spans 15 amino acids. V lost 0 bases, J lost 1 base, and 4 bases stayed unmatched. The CDR3 bases are TGTGCCAGCAGCGTAGGGGACAGACCGTCCTACGAGCAGTACTTC. It yields the protein CASSVGDRPSYEQYF.

V gene TRBV4-1 combines with J gene TRBJ1-5; D gene unclear. V lost 1 base and J lost 0, with 10 bases in between. Germline V gene lookup returns CDR1 MGHRA and CDR2 YSYEKL. The CDR3 consists of 16 residues. The CDR3 loop is CASSQVPEDSNQPQHF. In DNA form, the CDR3 reads TGCGCCAGCAGCCAAGTTCCGGAAGATAGCAATCAGCCCCAGCATTTT.

The chain has TRBV27 and TRBJ2-6, with 7 bases fitting TRBD1. The CDR3 is 17 residues long. Trimming cost V 4 bases and J 4 bases; bases outside gene matches: 10. The germline V gene has CDR1 MNHEY and CDR2 SMNVEV (reference sequence). CDR3 DNA: TGTGCCAGCAGTTCGGACAGGAGGACTCTGGGGGCCAACGTCCTGACTTTC. Translation gives CASSSDRRTLGANVLTF.

J is TRBJ2-7 and V is TRBV12-3 or TRBV12-4; D might be TRBD2 (5 bases). With 7 bases removed from V and 4 bases from J, the gap between germline ends came to 17 bases. CDR3 length: 14 residues. The CDR3 protein is CASTSGLEEYEQYF. The CDR3 coding sequence is TGTGCCAGCACCTCAGGCCTGGAGGAGTACGAGCAGTACTTC.

V gene TRBV5-4 combines with J gene TRBJ2-5, with 8 bases aligning to TRBD2. The ends lost 2 bases at V and 5 bases at J; junction bases unmatched: 11. The CDR3 spans 16 residues. Germline V CDR1 and CDR2: SGHNT, YYREEE (reference sequence). The CDR3 here is CASSFKPLGGRETQYF. The CDR3 DNA reads as TGTGCCAGCAGCTTTAAACCGCTAGGCGGGAGGGAGACCCAGTACTTC.

With respect to this clonotype: Germline and junction disagree at one end, which may indicate a read error. The chain uses TRBV15 and TRBJ1-4, with D unclear. Germline lookup yields CDR1 LNHNV and CDR2 YYDKDF (reference sequence). The CDR3 runs 16 residues. The CDR3 loop reads CATSRYDRARNEKLFF. CDR3 nucleotides: TGTGCCACCAGCAGATATGATCGGGCCCGGAATGAAAAGCTGTTTTTT.

The V and J genes are TRBV2 and TRBJ1-2; D remains ambiguous. The CDR3 is made up of 11 amino acids. Germline V CDR1 and CDR2: SNHLY, FYNNEI. The ends were cut back, 6 bases at V and 7 bases at J, with 9 bases in the middle. The DNA for the CDR3 is TGTGCCAGCAGGGGGATTGGTGGCTACACCTTC. Translation: CASRGIGGYTF.

The chain uses TRBV12-3 or TRBV12-4 and TRBJ1-2, with a possible D match to TRBD1 (5 bases). The CDR3 is made up of 18 amino acids. Trimming took off 5 bases at V and 0 bases at J, with 22 bases between the two ends. CDR3 DNA sequence: TGTGCCAGCAGTCCTCCCTTCATTCGAACGGGGGCTAACTATGGCTACACCTTC. Encoded protein: CASSPPFIRTGANYGYTF.

This clonotype was observed once. The rearrangement uses TRBV2 and TRBJ1-2, with TRBD1 matching 8 bases. After removal of 6 bases from V and 2 bases from J, the junction contained 11 bases not matched to a gene. This CDR3 is 16 amino acids long. CDR1 and CDR2 (germline): SNHLY, FYNNEI. The CDR3 sequence is CASRYARQGPNYGYTF. The CDR3 DNA is TGTGCCAGCAGATACGCTCGACAGGGGCCCAACTATGGCTACACCTTC. The complete variable domain, with remaining parts taken from reference TRBV2 and TRBJ1-2, reads EPEVTQTPSHQVTQMGQEVILRCVPISNHLYFYWYRQILGQKVEFLVSFYNNEISEKSEIFDDQFSVERPDGSNFTLKIRSTKLEDSAMYFCASRYARQGPNYGYTFGSGTRLTVV.

Written as DNA, the CDR3 is TGTGCCAGCAGTTTATCGCTAGGGGGGCAAGAGACCCAGTACTTC. Its protein is CASSLSLGGQETQYF. The chain uses TRBV27 and TRBJ2-5; D is possibly TRBD1 or TRBD2 (6 bases each). The V gene lost 0 bases and the J gene lost 2 bases, with 10 bases spanning the gap. This CDR3 is built from 15 residues. CDR1 is MNHEY, CDR2 SMNVEV, per germline (reference sequence).

The sample holds one count of this clonotype. This chain uses TRBV5-6 with TRBJ2-7; possibly TRBD1 or TRBD2 for D (5 bases each). The germline V gene has CDR1 SGHDT and CDR2 YYEEEE. The CDR3 is made up of 16 amino acids. V lost 4 bases, J lost 3 bases, and 20 bases lay in between. The CDR3 sequence is CASSPSGWDPYYEQYF. The CDR3 DNA follows: TGTGCCAGCAGCCCCTCCGGTTGGGACCCCTACTACGAGCAGTACTTC.

Here the CDR3 reads CSAPGTTDNEQFF. CDR3 DNA: TGCAGTGCGCCCGGGACTACGGACAATGAGCAGTTCTTC. V gene TRBV20-1 combines with J gene TRBJ2-1; 7 bases match TRBD2. With 6 bases clipped from V and 5 bases from J, the junction kept 7 bases outside the gene matches. Germline lookup yields CDR1 DFQATT and CDR2 SNEGSKA (reference sequence). The CDR3 is 13 residues long.

This chain links TRBV19 with TRBJ1-2; tentatively, D is TRBD1 (5 bases). Per germline, CDR1 LNHDA and CDR2 SQIVND (reference sequence). This CDR3 is 12 amino acids long. Trimming left V 8 bases short and J 5 bases short, with 12 bases between. The CDR3 DNA reads as TGTGCCAGTGAGGGAGAGGGGTATGGCTACACCTTC. As protein: CASEGEGYGYTF.

V gene TRBV11-2 combines with J gene TRBJ1-1; D unclear. Germline V gene sequence: CDR1 SGHAT, CDR2 FQNNGV. CDR3 length equals 14 residues. Trimming took 5 bases from V and 5 from J, leaving 15 bases between them. The CDR3 region has the DNA TGTGCCAGCAGCGACTTTCGGGTCGGGACTGAAGCTTTCTTT. Protein: CASSDFRVGTEAFF.

This clonotype was observed a single time. The chain links TRBV20-1 to TRBJ2-7; no firm D call. Germline loops: CDR1 DFQATT, CDR2 SNEGSKA (reference sequence). V lost 7 bases and J 0 bases, leaving 13 bases between the germline ends. The CDR3 length is 13 residues. The CDR3 here is CSVPEKRSYEQYF. CDR3 DNA: TGCAGTGTCCCCGAGAAGCGCTCCTACGAGCAGTACTTC.

This sequence joins TRBV7-6 and TRBJ1-5; TRBD1 agrees at 7 bases. Looked up from germline, CDR1 is SGHVS and CDR2 is FNYEAQ. The CDR3 runs 15 residues. V shed 5 bases and J 4 bases; nucleotides not matched to a gene: 8. The CDR3 nucleotides are TGTGCCAGCAGCCAGAGGACAGGCCTTAATCAGCCCCAGCATTTT. Encoded protein: CASSQRTGLNQPQHF.